A single sample gave rise to the 26 T cell receptor beta chains below, sequenced in a study of T-cell reconstitution after alpha-beta-depleted transplantation in children. For TCRbeta, the library was prepared with unique molecular identifiers. TCRdb used MiXCR to reprocess the PCR reads, holding one entry per CDR3 protein. The sample has 530,000 or so distinct CDR3 sequences; about a quarter are singletons. The sample here was PBMCs, taken before TCRalphabeta/CD19-depleted stem cell transplant. These receptors all come from a boy in the first two years of life with Wiskott-Aldrich syndrome, due to receive a stem cell transplant.

Many counts were recorded for this clonotype. The V and J genes are TRBV5-1 and TRBJ2-7; no reliable D call. There are 14 residues in the CDR3. The V gene's germline CDR1 is SGHRS and CDR2 YFSETQ. V was shortened by 4 bases and J by 0 bases, with 11 bases between the two germline ends. CDR3 loop: CASSPTEDSYEQYF. In DNA, the CDR3 is TGCGCCAGCAGCCCCACGGAAGACTCCTACGAGCAGTACTTC.

The sample holds many counts of this clonotype. The chain couples TRBV12-3 or TRBV12-4 to TRBJ2-3, with D unresolved. The CDR3 consists of 12 residues. V lost 3 bases and J 5 bases, leaving 6 bases between the germline ends. CDR3 in amino acids: CASSFGGDTQYF. The CDR3 nucleotides read TGTGCCAGCAGTTTCGGCGGAGATACGCAGTATTTT.

This clonotype was found a few times. The chain is built from TRBV20-1 and TRBJ2-1; possible D gene TRBD1, 6 bases. Germline assignment: CDR1 DFQATT and CDR2 SNEGSKA (reference sequence). The CDR3 runs to 13 residues. With 5 bases removed from V and 3 bases from J, the gap between germline ends came to 11 bases. CDR3: CSAGRTVYNEQFF. For the CDR3, the DNA is TGCAGTGCTGGACGGACAGTCTACAATGAGCAGTTCTTC.

The rearrangement joins TRBV4-1 to TRBJ2-6; D is unresolved. The ends were cut back, 4 bases at V and 2 bases at J, with 12 bases in the middle. The CDR3 is made up of 16 amino acids. CDR1 MGHRA and CDR2 YSYEKL come from the germline V gene. CDR3 sequence reads: CASSLLGWAGANVLTF. In nucleotides, the CDR3 is TGCGCCAGCAGCCTCCTGGGGTGGGCTGGGGCCAACGTCCTGACTTTC.

This clonotype was detected a few times. The chain employs TRBV12-3 or TRBV12-4 and TRBJ1-2; D ambiguous. The germline V and J ends were trimmed by 7 bases and 6 bases, with 18 bases remaining between them. CDR3 length: 14 residues. This CDR3 is CASTPVVPVDGYTF. CDR3 DNA sequence: TGTGCCAGCACCCCGGTGGTCCCCGTGGATGGCTACACCTTC.

The table lists this clonotype with a few counts. The V call is TRBV28, the J call TRBJ1-1; a weak D match, TRBD1 (6 bases). V lost 4 bases and J 7 bases, leaving 16 bases between the germline ends. The V gene's germline CDR1 is MDHEN and CDR2 SYDVKM. The CDR3 totals 14 residues. CDR3 protein: CASSSPYIGGEAFF. The CDR3 bases are TGTGCCAGCAGTTCTCCGTATATAGGGGGTGAAGCTTTCTTT.

The sample holds a few counts of this clonotype. The genes are TRBV10-3 and TRBJ2-7; unclear D gene. CDR3 length equals 13 residues. The V and J ends lost 6 bases and 5 bases respectively, with 14 bases between them. In germline, CDR1 is ENHRY, CDR2 SYGVKD. DNA of the CDR3: TGTGCCATCAGCCGGAAAAGTGGGAACGAGCAGTACTTC. It translates to CAISRKSGNEQYF.

The chain joins TRBV12-3 or TRBV12-4 to TRBJ2-1; TRBD2 matches at 14 bases. The CDR3 spans 18 residues. Unmatched junction bases numbered 14, after V lost 4 bases and J lost 9 bases. The CDR3 DNA follows: TGTGCCAGCAGTTCCCGAACCATGGGACTAGCGGGAGTACTTGAGCAGTTCTTC. Amino acids: CASSSRTMGLAGVLEQFF.

This chain joins TRBV20-1 and TRBJ1-2; D unresolved. The CDR3 totals 9 residues. The germline V and J ends were trimmed by 0 bases and 7 bases, with 0 bases remaining between them. CDR1 is DFQATT and CDR2 is SNEGSKA in the germline V gene (reference sequence). The CDR3 nucleotides are TGCAGTGCTAGAGATGGCTACACCTTC. Translating it yields CSARDGYTF.

This clonotype was observed a handful of times. The genes are TRBV6-2 or TRBV6-3 and TRBJ2-1, with D hard to call. The CDR3 has 13 amino acids. CDR1 MNHEY and CDR2 SVGEGT come from the germline V gene. V lost 1 base to trimming and J lost 5 bases, with 6 bases between them. The CDR3 DNA follows: TGTGCCAGCAGTTACTGGCCAGACAATGAGCAGTTCTTC. It codes for CASSYWPDNEQFF.

This clonotype was detected once. This chain connects TRBV20-1 to TRBJ2-1; D may be TRBD2 (6 bases). V was cut by 2 bases and J by 9 bases, with 17 bases left in between. Germline V lookup: CDR1 DFQATT, CDR2 SNEGSKA (reference sequence). The CDR3 consists of 14 residues. The CDR3 coding sequence is TGCAGTGCTAGACCTCTTTCTAGCGACCTTGAGCAGTTCTTC. It is translated as CSARPLSSDLEQFF.

V is TRBV5-1 and J is TRBJ1-5; D remains unclear. Trimming stripped 1 base from V and 0 bases from J, with 5 bases between. In germline, CDR1 is SGHRS, CDR2 YFSETQ. This CDR3 contains 14 residues. CDR3: CASSLSPSNQPQHF. CDR3 DNA sequence: TGCGCCAGCAGCTTGTCTCCTAGCAATCAGCCCCAGCATTTT.

In this sample, this clonotype turned up many times. The chain uses TRBV7-6 and TRBJ2-3; 12 bases map to TRBD1. The CDR3 is 19 residues long. Germline lookup yields CDR1 SGHVS and CDR2 FNYEAQ. Trimming cost V 5 bases and J 5 bases; bases outside gene matches: 17. The DNA of the CDR3 is TGTGCCAGCAGCCGATACCCCTCGGGACAGGGGGCTTTTGGAGATACGCAGTATTTT. Amino acids: CASSRYPSGQGAFGDTQYF. The whole variable domain, remainder taken from reference TRBV7-6 and TRBJ2-3, is GAGVSQSPRYKVTKRGQDVALRCDPISGHVSLYWYRQALGQGPEFLTYFNYEAQQDKSGLPNDRFSAERPEGSISTLTIQRTEQRDSAMYRCASSRYPSGQGAFGDTQYFGPGTRLTVL.

The table lists this clonotype with a few counts. V and J are TRBV3-1 and TRBJ2-5, with TRBD2 matching 7 bases. V gave up 7 bases and J gave up 1 base; unmatched junction bases: 3. Germline V gene data show CDR1 as LGHDT and CDR2 as YNNKEL (reference sequence). CDR3 size: 13 residues. Here the CDR3 DNA reads TGTGCCAGCACTGCTAGCGGCCAAGAGACCCAGTACTTC. It encodes CASTASGQETQYF.

In its sample, this clonotype was seen once. The V gene is TRBV28, the J gene TRBJ2-1, with D maybe TRBD2 (6 bases). Germline loops: CDR1 MDHEN, CDR2 SYDVKM. Trimming took 4 bases from V and 15 from J, leaving 16 bases between them. The CDR3 has 12 residues. The CDR3 DNA reads as TGTGCCAGCAGTTCCCTCGGGGGAGCGGGGTTCTTC. Protein product: CASSSLGGAGFF.

This clonotype has a handful of counts. The chain couples TRBV27 to TRBJ2-5, with TRBD1 as a possible D gene (5 bases). The CDR3 totals 16 residues. V gave up 2 bases and J gave up 4 bases, with 17 bases separating them. From germline, CDR1 is MNHEY and CDR2 SMNVEV (reference sequence). CDR3 region: CASSLRLLAGRETQYF. The DNA of the CDR3 is TGTGCCAGCAGTTTAAGGCTCTTGGCAGGGCGAGAGACCCAGTACTTC.

This clonotype was counted only a few times. In DNA form, the CDR3 reads TGTGCCAGCAGCCCCGGGTTAGCGGGAGGGCCGAACCAAGAGACCCAGTACTTC. Amino acids: CASSPGLAGGPNQETQYF. V and J are TRBV9 and TRBJ2-5; 11 bases match TRBD2. V lost 4 bases, J lost 0 bases, and 11 bases stayed unmatched. This CDR3 has 18 residues. Germline-derived CDR1 and CDR2 are SGDLS and YYNGEE.

The CDR3 DNA reads as TGCAGTGGAGGGAAGAACCTTTACAATGAGCAGTTCTTC. Protein sequence: CSGGKNLYNEQFF. The chain links TRBV20-1 to TRBJ2-1; perhaps TRBD2 as D (5 bases). The CDR3 runs to 13 residues. V lost 7 bases, J lost 4 bases, and 14 bases lay in between. CDR1 DFQATT and CDR2 SNEGSKA come from the germline V gene (reference sequence).

This clonotype was found a few times. V usage is TRBV27 and J usage is TRBJ2-7, with D perhaps given as TRBD1 or TRBD2 (5 bases each). This CDR3 comprises 12 residues. The V gene lost 8 bases and the J gene lost 3 bases, with 11 bases spanning the gap. Germline CDR1 is MNHEY and CDR2 is SMNVEV (reference sequence). The CDR3 here is CASRDLHYEQYF. The CDR3, as DNA: TGTGCCAGCCGGGACCTTCACTACGAGCAGTACTTC.

In DNA form, the CDR3 reads TGTGCCAGCAGTTTAAAGGCAGGGCCTCCCCCCTACGAGCAGTACTTC. It is translated as CASSLKAGPPPYEQYF. The chain uses TRBV27 and TRBJ2-7; D may be TRBD1 (5 bases). The CDR3 runs 16 residues. Trimming removed 2 bases at V and 2 bases at J, with 16 bases between. Looked up from germline, CDR1 is MNHEY and CDR2 is SMNVEV (reference sequence).

The rearrangement links TRBV5-1 to TRBJ1-6; 7 bases align to TRBD1. The V segment lost 2 bases and the J segment 6 bases; nucleotides outside the gene matches: 5. CDR3 length: 15 residues. Germline loops: CDR1 SGHRS, CDR2 YFSETQ. The CDR3 protein is CASSFSTGTNSPLHF. The CDR3 DNA reads as TGCGCCAGCAGCTTTTCGACAGGGACTAATTCACCCCTCCACTTT.

The J gene is TRBJ2-1, the V gene TRBV2; D perhaps matches TRBD2 (5 bases). From germline, CDR1 is SNHLY and CDR2 FYNNEI. V lost 7 bases and J lost 0, with 7 bases in between. This CDR3 spans 13 amino acids. The CDR3 DNA reads as TGTGCCAGCAAACGGGGCTCCTACAATGAGCAGTTCTTC. This sequence encodes CASKRGSYNEQFF.

The chain combines TRBV27 with TRBJ2-1; 13 positions match TRBD2. There are 17 residues in the CDR3. Germline assignment: CDR1 MNHEY and CDR2 SMNVEV (reference sequence). J gave up 1 base and V 6 bases, and 6 bases lay outside the gene matches. The CDR3 nucleotides are TGTGCCAGCAGCCGACTAGCGGGAGGTGGGTCCTACAATGAGCAGTTCTTC. It codes for CASSRLAGGGSYNEQFF.

The chain joins TRBV13 to TRBJ2-2; weak D call: TRBD2 (5 bases). The CDR3 contains 15 residues. Between the trimmed V and J ends, which lost 3 bases and 7 bases, there was a span of 15 bases. Germline V CDR1 and CDR2: PRHDT, FYEKMQ (reference sequence). Here the CDR3 reads CASSFVGGPGGELFF. The CDR3 bases are TGTGCCAGCAGCTTCGTAGGCGGGCCCGGCGGGGAGCTGTTTTTT.

The chain joins TRBV10-3 to TRBJ2-1; the D is unclear. Per germline, CDR1 ENHRY and CDR2 SYGVKD. Trimming took off 3 bases at V and 7 bases at J, with 4 bases between the two ends. There are 11 residues in the CDR3. The CDR3 sequence: CAISEQNEQFF. In DNA form, the CDR3 reads TGTGCCATCAGTGAACAAAATGAGCAGTTCTTC.

The chain uses TRBV20-1 and TRBJ2-2; unclear D gene. In germline, CDR1 is DFQATT, CDR2 SNEGSKA (reference sequence). This CDR3 is 12 amino acids long. The V end was cut by 3 bases, the J end by 5 bases, with 7 bases between. CDR3 amino acids: CSAREQTGELFF. CDR3 in DNA: TGCAGTGCTAGGGAACAAACCGGGGAGCTGTTTTTT.